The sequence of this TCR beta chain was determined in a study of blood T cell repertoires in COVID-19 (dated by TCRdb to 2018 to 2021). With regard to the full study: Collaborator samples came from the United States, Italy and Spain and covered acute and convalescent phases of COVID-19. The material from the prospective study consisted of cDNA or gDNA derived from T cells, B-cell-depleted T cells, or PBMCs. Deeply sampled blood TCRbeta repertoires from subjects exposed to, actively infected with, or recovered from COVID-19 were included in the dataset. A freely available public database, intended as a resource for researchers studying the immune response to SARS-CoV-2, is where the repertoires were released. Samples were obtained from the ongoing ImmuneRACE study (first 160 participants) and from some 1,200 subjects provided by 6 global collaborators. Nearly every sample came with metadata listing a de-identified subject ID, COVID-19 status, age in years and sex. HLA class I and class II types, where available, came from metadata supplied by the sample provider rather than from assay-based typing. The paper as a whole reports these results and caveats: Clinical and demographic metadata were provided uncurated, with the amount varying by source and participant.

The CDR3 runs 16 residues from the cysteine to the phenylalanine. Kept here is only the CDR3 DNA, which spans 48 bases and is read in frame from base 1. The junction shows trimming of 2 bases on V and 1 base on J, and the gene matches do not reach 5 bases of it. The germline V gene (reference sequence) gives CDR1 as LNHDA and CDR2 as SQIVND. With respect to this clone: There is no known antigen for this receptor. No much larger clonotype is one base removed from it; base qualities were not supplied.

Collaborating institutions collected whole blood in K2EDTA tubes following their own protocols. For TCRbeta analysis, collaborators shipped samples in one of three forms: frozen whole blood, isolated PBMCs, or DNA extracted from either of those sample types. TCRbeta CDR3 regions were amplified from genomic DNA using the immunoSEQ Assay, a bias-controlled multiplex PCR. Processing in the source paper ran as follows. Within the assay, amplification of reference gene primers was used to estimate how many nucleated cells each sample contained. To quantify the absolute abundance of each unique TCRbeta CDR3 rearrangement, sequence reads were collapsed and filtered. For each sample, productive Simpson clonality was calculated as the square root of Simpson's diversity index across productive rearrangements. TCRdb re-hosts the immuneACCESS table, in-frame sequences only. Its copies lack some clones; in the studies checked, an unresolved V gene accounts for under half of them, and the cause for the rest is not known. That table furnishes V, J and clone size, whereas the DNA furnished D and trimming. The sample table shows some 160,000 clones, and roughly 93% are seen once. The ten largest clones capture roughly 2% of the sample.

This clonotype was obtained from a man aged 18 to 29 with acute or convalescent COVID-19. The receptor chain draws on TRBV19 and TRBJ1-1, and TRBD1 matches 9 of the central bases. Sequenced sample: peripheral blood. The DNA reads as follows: TGTGCCAGTAGTATAACAGGGGGCGCGGGGAACACTGAAGCTTTCTTT. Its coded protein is CASSITGGAGNTEAFF.